The rows below give T cell receptor beta chains drawn from one sample of a study of cytomegalovirus exposure and HLA in healthy donors. Libraries were prepared by immunoSEQ multiplex PCR; TCRdb keeps only in-frame clonotypes and omits some of them. The table has 180,000 or so clones, around 74% seen once; the top ten hold roughly 3%. The specimen was PBMCs. These receptors were taken from a male donor in good health and CMV-seronegative. Each CDR3 is given with its conserved first and last residue. Clone size is stated in some rows and not others, as once, few, many or a class when expanded.

V	size	J	CDR3
TRBV5-5	.	TRBJ2-1	CASSYAGPANEQFF
TRBV12-5	.	TRBJ1-5	CASGLGRVSSNQPQHF
TRBV5-1	.	TRBJ2-3	CASSSNPDSGSSTDTQYF
TRBV6-5	once	TRBJ2-1	CASSYRDRGNEQFF
TRBV6-5	.	TRBJ2-3	CASSYLGLSATDTQYF
TRBV9	.	TRBJ2-1	CASSVEGRPSYNEQFF
TRBV6-5	.	TRBJ2-4	CASSSSGGWHF
TRBV21-1	.	TRBJ2-2	CASSNGREDRIHGELFF
TRBV6-6	.	TRBJ2-5	CASSHGETQYF
TRBV5-6	.	TRBJ1-4	CASSSAGAGEDEKLFF
TRBV19	.	TRBJ2-6	CASSLWTGPGANVLTF
TRBV9	.	TRBJ2-5	CASSVAGWETQYF
TRBV5-6	.	TRBJ2-7	CASSIGWGGNYEQYF
TRBV5-1	.	TRBJ2-3	CASSFQGDPTSDTQYF
TRBV7-2	.	TRBJ2-1	CASSLAGLAFNEQFF
TRBV2	once	TRBJ2-1	CASSRASGSGEQFF
TRBV29-1	.	TRBJ2-7	CSVVGGGRDRPREQYF
TRBV19	.	TRBJ2-2	CASSTLGLAANTGELFF
TRBV18	.	TRBJ1-5	CASSPRLDSNQPQHF
TRBV27	few	TRBJ2-1	CASSGHGGRSYNEQFF
TRBV30	.	TRBJ1-5	CAWSVGGSPSQPQHF
TRBV9	.	TRBJ2-3	CASSGAYVGADTQYF
TRBV4-2	few	TRBJ2-1	CASSQDPYSGLTNEQFF
TRBV9	.	TRBJ2-1	CASSEGPWGINEQFF
TRBV6-5	once	TRBJ1-1	CASSYFSSQAGTEAFF
TRBV13	.	TRBJ2-7	CASSFVSREQYF
TRBV15	few	TRBJ2-7	CATSTPWEVYEQYF
TRBV28	.	TRBJ1-2	CASSTTDRGPAYYGYTF
TRBV6-5	.	TRBJ1-4	CASSYGGQITGKLFF
TRBV27	.	TRBJ1-3	CASSSVSGNTIYF
TRBV28	.	TRBJ2-5	CASRRTSGKRETQYF
TRBV11-2	few	TRBJ2-1	CASSLPGTGVEQFF
TRBV7-2	once	TRBJ1-5	CASSRDGGQPQHF
TRBV28	.	TRBJ2-7	CASSWGLAGVLEQYF
TRBV5-6	.	TRBJ2-7	CASSFAARPGEYF
TRBV4-3	.	TRBJ1-5	CASSQSRTGGIGNQPQHF
TRBV6-1	.	TRBJ1-1	CASRTTGMWNTEAFF
TRBV2	.	TRBJ1-2	CASTLIGTPPNTF
TRBV14	.	TRBJ2-7	CASSQDPRAYEQYF
TRBV30	.	TRBJ1-5	CAWSVNGAQPQHF
TRBV28	few	TRBJ2-7	CASSEAGLGYEQYF
TRBV7-2	.	TRBJ1-6	CASSSPPGQGLNSPLHF
TRBV28	.	TRBJ2-3	CASPPEGQGRDTQYF
TRBV7-3	.	TRBJ2-1	CASSFSGSSYNEQFF
TRBV7-2	few	TRBJ2-5	CASSYRDSQETQYF
TRBV9	.	TRBJ2-6	CASSPRGGAGANVLTF
TRBV6-6	.	TRBJ1-4	CASSPPGTGSEKLFF
TRBV28	.	TRBJ2-3	CASITSGLKTDTQYF
TRBV7-2	once	TRBJ2-1	CASSPGTTENEQFF
TRBV7-9	.	TRBJ2-2	CASSSAGQGIRPDLFF
TRBV4-1	.	TRBJ1-6	CASSQVGTGGLRSPLHF
TRBV7-2	.	TRBJ1-5	CASSLGGRGQPQHF
TRBV6-5	.	TRBJ1-2	CASSPGAGNYGYTF